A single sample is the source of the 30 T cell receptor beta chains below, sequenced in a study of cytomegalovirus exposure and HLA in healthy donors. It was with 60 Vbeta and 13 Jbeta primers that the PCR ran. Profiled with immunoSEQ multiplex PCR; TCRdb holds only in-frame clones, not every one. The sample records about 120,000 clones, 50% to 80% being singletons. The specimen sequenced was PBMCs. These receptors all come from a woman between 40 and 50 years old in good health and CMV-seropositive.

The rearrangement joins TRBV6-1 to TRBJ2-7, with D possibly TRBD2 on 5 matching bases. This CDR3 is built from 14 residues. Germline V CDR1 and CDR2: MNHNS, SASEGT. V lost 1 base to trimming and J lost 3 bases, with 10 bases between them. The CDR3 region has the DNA TGTGCCAGCAGTGAAGTGGCTAGCATCTACGAGCAGTACTTC. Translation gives CASSEVASIYEQYF.

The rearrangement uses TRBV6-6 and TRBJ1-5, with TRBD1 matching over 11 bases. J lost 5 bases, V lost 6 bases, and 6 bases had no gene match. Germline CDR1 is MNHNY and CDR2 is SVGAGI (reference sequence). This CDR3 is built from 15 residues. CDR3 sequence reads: CASSLGTGGDQPQHF. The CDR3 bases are TGTGCCAGCAGCCTGGGGACAGGGGGAGATCAGCCCCAGCATTTT.

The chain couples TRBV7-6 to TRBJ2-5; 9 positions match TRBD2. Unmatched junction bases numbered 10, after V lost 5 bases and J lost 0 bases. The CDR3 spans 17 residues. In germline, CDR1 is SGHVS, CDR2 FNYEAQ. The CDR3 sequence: CASSTFSGGRNQETQYF. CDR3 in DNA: TGTGCCAGCAGCACATTTAGCGGGGGTCGAAACCAAGAGACCCAGTACTTC.

The CDR3 sequence is CASSQGGLKLFF. Written as DNA, the CDR3 is TGTGCCAGCAGCCAAGGGGGCTTGAAACTGTTTTTT. The J gene is TRBJ1-4, the V gene TRBV14; maybe TRBD1 (5 bases). The CDR3 is 12 residues long. Germline loops: CDR1 SGHDN, CDR2 FVKESK. V lost 1 base to trimming and J lost 11 bases, with 8 bases between them.

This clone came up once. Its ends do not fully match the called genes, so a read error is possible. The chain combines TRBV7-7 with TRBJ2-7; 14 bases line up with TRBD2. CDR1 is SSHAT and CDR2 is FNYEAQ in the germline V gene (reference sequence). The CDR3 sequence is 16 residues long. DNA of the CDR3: TGTGCTAGCAGCCAGGGACTAGCGGGAGAGGTCAACGAGCAGTACTTC. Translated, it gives CASSQGLAGEVNEQYF. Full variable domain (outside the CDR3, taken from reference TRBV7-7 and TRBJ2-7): GAGVSQSPRYKVTKRGQDVTLRCDPISSHATLYWYQQALGQGPEFLTYFNYEAQPDKSGLPSDRFSAERPEGSISTLTIQRTEQRDSAMYRCASSQGLAGEVNEQYFGPGTRLTVT.

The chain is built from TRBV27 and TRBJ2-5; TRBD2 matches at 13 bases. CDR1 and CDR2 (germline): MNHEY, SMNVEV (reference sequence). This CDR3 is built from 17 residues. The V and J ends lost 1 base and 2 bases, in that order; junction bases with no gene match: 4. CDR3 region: CASSLWAGLAGQETQYF. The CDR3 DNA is TGTGCCAGCAGTTTATGGGCGGGACTAGCGGGGCAAGAGACCCAGTACTTC.

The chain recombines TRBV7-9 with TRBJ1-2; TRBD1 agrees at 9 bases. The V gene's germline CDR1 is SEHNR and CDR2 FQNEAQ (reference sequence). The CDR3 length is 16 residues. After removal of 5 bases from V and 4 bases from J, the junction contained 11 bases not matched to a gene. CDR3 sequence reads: CASSRQGGGLPYGYTF. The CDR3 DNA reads TGTGCCAGCAGCCGACAGGGGGGCGGCCTTCCCTATGGCTACACCTTC.

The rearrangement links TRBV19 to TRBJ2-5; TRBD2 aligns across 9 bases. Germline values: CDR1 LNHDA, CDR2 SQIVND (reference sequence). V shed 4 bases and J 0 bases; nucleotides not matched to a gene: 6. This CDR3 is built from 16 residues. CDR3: CASSTVAGEYQETQYF. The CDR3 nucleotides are TGTGCCAGTAGTACGGTAGCGGGAGAGTACCAAGAGACCCAGTACTTC.

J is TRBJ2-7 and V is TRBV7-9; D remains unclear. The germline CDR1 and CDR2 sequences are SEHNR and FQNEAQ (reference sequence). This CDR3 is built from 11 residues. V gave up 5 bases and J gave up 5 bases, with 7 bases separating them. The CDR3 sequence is CASSLGNEQYF. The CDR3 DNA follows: TGTGCCAGCAGCCTCGGTAACGAGCAGTACTTC.

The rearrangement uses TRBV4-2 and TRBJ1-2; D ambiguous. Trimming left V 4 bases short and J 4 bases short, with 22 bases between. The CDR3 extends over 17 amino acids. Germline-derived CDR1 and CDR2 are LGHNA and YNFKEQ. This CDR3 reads CASSPIGRVSASYGYTF. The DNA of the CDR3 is TGTGCCAGCAGCCCCATTGGGCGGGTATCAGCTAGCTATGGCTACACCTTC.

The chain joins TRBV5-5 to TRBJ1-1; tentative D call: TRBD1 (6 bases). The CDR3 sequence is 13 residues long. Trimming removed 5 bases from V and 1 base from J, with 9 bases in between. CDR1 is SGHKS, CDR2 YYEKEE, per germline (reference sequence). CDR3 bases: TGTGCCAGCAGGGAACAGGGGAACACTGAAGCTTTCTTT. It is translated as CASREQGNTEAFF.

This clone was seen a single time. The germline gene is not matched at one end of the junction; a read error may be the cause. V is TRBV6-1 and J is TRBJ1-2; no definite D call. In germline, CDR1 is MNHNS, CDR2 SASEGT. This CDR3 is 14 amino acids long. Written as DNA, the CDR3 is TGTGCCAGCAGTGAATACAGTCAGTTCTATGGCTACCCCTTC. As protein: CASSEYSQFYGYPF.

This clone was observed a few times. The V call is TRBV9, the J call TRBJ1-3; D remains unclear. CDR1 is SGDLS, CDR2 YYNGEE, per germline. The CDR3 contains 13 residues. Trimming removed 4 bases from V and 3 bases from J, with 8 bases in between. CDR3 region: CASSTYDGNTIYF. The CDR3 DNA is TGTGCCAGCAGCACTTATGATGGAAACACCATATATTTT.

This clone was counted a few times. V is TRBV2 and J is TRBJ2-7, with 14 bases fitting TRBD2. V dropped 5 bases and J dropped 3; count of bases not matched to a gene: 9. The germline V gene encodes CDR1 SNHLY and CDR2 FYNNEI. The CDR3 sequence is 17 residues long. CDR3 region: CASSQTSGGAFRYEQYF. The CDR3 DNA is TGTGCCAGCAGTCAGACTAGCGGGGGGGCCTTTCGCTACGAGCAGTACTTC.

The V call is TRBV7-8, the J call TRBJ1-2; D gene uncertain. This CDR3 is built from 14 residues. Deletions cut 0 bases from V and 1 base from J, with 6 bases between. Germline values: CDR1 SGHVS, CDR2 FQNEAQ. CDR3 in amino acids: CASSLAQVNYGYTF. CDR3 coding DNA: TGTGCCAGCAGCTTAGCCCAGGTTAACTATGGCTACACCTTC.

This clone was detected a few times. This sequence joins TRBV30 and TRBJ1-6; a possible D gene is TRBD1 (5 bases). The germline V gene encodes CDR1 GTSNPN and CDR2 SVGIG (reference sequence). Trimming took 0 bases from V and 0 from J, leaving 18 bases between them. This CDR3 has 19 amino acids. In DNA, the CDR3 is TGTGCCTGGAGTGTAGGGTTAGACAGACTCAGCTCCTATAATTCACCCCTCCACTTT. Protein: CAWSVGLDRLSSYNSPLHF.

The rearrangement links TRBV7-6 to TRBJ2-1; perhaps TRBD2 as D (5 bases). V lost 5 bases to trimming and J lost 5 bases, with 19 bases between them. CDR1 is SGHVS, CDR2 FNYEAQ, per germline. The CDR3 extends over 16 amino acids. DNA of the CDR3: TGTGCCAGCAGCGAGAGGAGCGGTCTCTACCACAATGAGCAGTTCTTC. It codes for CASSERSGLYHNEQFF.

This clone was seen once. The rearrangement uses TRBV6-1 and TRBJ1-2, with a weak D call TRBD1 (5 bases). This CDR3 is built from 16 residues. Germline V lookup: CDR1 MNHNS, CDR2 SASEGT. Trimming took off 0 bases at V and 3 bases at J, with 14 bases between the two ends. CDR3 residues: CASSEAHTAGDYGYTF. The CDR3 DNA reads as TGTGCCAGCAGTGAAGCGCACACCGCGGGGGACTATGGCTACACCTTC.

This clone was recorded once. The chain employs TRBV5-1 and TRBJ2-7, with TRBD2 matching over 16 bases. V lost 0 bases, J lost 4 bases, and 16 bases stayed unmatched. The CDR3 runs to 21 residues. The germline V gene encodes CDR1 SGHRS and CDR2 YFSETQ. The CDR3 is CASSLALTGTSGREAGYEQYF. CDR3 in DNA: TGCGCCAGCAGCTTGGCCCTTACCGGGACTAGCGGGAGGGAGGCTGGTTACGAGCAGTACTTC.

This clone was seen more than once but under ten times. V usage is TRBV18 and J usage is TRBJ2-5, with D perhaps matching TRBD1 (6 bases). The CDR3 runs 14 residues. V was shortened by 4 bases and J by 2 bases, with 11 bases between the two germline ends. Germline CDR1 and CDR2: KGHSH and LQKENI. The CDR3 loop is CASSLTGTQETQYF. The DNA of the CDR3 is TGTGCCAGCTCACTCACCGGGACACAAGAGACCCAGTACTTC.

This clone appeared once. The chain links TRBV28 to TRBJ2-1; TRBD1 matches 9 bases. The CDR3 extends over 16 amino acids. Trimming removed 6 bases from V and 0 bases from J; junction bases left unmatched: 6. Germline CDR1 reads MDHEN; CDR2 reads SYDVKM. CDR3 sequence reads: CASRDTGGTSYNEQFF. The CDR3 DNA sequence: TGTGCCAGCAGGGATACAGGGGGCACCTCCTACAATGAGCAGTTCTTC.

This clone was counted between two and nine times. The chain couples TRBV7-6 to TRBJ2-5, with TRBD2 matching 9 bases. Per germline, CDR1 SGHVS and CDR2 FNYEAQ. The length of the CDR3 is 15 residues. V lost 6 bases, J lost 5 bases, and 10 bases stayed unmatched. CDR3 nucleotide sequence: TGTGCCAGCAGACGGGCGCGGGAGGGGAAGGAGACCCAGTACTTC. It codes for CASRRAREGKETQYF.

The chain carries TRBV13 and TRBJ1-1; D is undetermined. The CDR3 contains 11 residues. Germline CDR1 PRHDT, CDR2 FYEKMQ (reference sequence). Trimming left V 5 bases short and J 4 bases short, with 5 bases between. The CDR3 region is CASSRVTEAFF. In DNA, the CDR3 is TGTGCCAGCAGCCGGGTCACTGAAGCTTTCTTT.

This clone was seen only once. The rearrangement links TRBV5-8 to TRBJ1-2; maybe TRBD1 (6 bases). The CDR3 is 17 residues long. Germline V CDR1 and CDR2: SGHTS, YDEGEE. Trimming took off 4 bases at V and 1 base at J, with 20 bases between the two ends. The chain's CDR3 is CASSRRGAASLNYGYTF. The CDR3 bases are TGTGCCAGCAGCCGCCGGGGGGCGGCGAGCCTTAACTATGGCTACACCTTC.

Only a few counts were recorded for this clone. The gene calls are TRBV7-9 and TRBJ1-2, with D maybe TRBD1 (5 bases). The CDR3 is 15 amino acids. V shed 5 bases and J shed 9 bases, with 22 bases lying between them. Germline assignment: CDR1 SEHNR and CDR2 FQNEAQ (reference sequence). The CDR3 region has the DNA TGTGCCAGCAGCCCGCCCGATGGGGCCTATAAGAGCTACACCTTC. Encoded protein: CASSPPDGAYKSYTF.

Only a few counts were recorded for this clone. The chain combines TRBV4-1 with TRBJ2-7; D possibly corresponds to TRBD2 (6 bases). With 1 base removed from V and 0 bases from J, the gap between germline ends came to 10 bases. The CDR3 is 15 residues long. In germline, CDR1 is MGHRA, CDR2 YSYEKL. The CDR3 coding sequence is TGCGCCAGCAGCCAAGCGCGGGGTTCCTCCTACGAGCAGTACTTC. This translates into CASSQARGSSYEQYF.

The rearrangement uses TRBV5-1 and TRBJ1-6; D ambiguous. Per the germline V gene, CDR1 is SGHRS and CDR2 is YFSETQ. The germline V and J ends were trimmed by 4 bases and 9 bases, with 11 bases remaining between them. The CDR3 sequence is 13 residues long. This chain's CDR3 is CASSAWEGSPLHF. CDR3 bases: TGCGCCAGCAGCGCGTGGGAGGGTTCACCCCTCCACTTT.

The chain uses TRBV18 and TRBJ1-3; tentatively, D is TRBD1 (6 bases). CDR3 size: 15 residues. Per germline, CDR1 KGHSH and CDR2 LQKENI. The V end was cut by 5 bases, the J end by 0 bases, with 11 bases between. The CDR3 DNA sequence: TGTGCCAGCTCAAGACAGGCCGTCTCTGGAAACACCATATATTTT. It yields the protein CASSRQAVSGNTIYF.

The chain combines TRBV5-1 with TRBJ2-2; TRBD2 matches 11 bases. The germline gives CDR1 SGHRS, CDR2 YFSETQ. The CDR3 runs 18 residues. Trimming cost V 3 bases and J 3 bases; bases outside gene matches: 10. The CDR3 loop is CASSSGLLAGVDTGELFF. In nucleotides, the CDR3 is TGCGCCAGCAGCTCGGGATTACTAGCGGGAGTTGACACCGGGGAGCTGTTTTTT.

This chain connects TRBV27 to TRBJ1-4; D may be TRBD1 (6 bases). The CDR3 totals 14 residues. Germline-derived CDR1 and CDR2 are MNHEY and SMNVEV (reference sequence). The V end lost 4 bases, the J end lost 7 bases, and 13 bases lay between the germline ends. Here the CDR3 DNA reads TGTGCCAGCAGTTCACAGGGTGGAATTGAAAAACTGTTTTTT. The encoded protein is CASSSQGGIEKLFF.